This paragraph reports one T cell receptor (beta chain). Making TCR cDNA involved 5'RACE template switching, which added UMIs and a universal primer site. TCRdb used MiXCR to reprocess the 5' RACE reads, holding one entry per CDR3 protein. The sample carries 200,000 to 300,000 distinct CDR3 sequences, 13% recorded once. These data originate in a study of T cells after yellow fever vaccination. This specimen was CD4+ T cells sorted from PBMCs, taken 45 days after the yellow fever booster vaccination. This receptor was obtained from a man between 25 and 39 years old who received the YFV17D yellow fever vaccine.

CDR3: CASSPGRSGRFFF. The CDR3 bases are TGTGCCAGCTCACCAGGGCGTAGCGGGAGATTCTTCTTC. The chain employs TRBV18 and TRBJ2-1, with 9 bases that match TRBD2. Per the germline V gene, CDR1 is KGHSH and CDR2 is LQKENI. This CDR3 spans 13 amino acids. V trimming: 2 bases; J trimming: 16 bases; junction bases outside the gene matches: 9.